Listed below are T cell receptor beta chains from one sample, sequenced in a study of Ad26.COV2.S vaccination and SARS-CoV-2 variants. TCRdb keeps only in-frame clones here, not all; method: immunoSEQ multiplex PCR. The sample consists of roughly 380,000 clones, about nine tenths of them appearing once. The starting material was peripheral blood, obtained in a trial of Ad26.COV2.S vaccine versus placebo. All receptors come from a person between 18 and 59 years old who received the Ad26.COV2.S COVID-19 vaccine or a placebo. The CDR3 runs from the conserved cysteine through the conserved F or W. The D gene is left open where the match is weak.

j_gene: TRBJ2-5
len: 15
v_gene: TRBV7-6
d_gene: NA
CDR3aa: CASSSTGTPKETQYF

j_gene: TRBJ1-1
len: 14
v_gene: TRBV5-8
d_gene: NA
CDR3aa: CASSFWRSGTEAFF

j_gene: TRBJ2-5
len: 15
v_gene: TRBV9
d_gene: NA
CDR3aa: CASSVFGGNQETQYF

j_gene: TRBJ2-4
len: 16
v_gene: TRBV2
d_gene: TRBD1
CDR3aa: CASNVDRGLAKNIQYF

j_gene: TRBJ1-1
len: 14
v_gene: TRBV18
d_gene: NA
CDR3aa: CASSPGRGGTEAFF

j_gene: TRBJ2-5
len: 14
v_gene: TRBV9
d_gene: NA
CDR3aa: CASSRDSRLETQYF

j_gene: TRBJ1-3
len: 15
v_gene: TRBV18
d_gene: NA
CDR3aa: CASSPQGGAGNTIYF

j_gene: TRBJ2-1
len: 15
v_gene: TRBV5-1
d_gene: TRBD2
CDR3aa: CASSPYSGGAYEQFF

j_gene: TRBJ1-4
len: 15
v_gene: TRBV6-5
d_gene: TRBD1
CDR3aa: CASSYRGQSNEKLFF

j_gene: TRBJ1-2
len: 14
v_gene: TRBV6-5
d_gene: TRBD1
CDR3aa: CASKPTGGNYGYTF

j_gene: TRBJ1-1
len: 13
v_gene: TRBV6-5
d_gene: NA
CDR3aa: CASRGSLNTEAFF

j_gene: TRBJ1-4
len: 13
v_gene: TRBV9
d_gene: NA
CDR3aa: CASSRDHNEKLFF

j_gene: TRBJ2-6
len: 15
v_gene: TRBV5-4
d_gene: NA
CDR3aa: CASSLQSSGANVLTF

j_gene: TRBJ2-3
len: 15
v_gene: TRBV5-1
d_gene: NA
CDR3aa: CASSLLPGSPDTQYF

j_gene: TRBJ2-5
len: 15
v_gene: TRBV5-4
d_gene: NA
CDR3aa: CASSGEVDLAGTQYF

j_gene: TRBJ1-3
len: 18
v_gene: TRBV5-5
d_gene: NA
CDR3aa: CASSSSPPAGSTGNTIYF

j_gene: TRBJ1-2
len: 14
v_gene: TRBV19
d_gene: TRBD1
CDR3aa: CASTPTGGNYGYTF

j_gene: TRBJ1-4
len: 15
v_gene: TRBV29-1
d_gene: TRBD1
CDR3aa: CSVTRQGTTNEKLFF

j_gene: TRBJ2-7
len: 14
v_gene: TRBV19
d_gene: TRBD1
CDR3aa: CASSILDRGYEQYF

j_gene: TRBJ2-2
len: 13
v_gene: TRBV25-1
d_gene: NA
CDR3aa: CASSERSTGELFF

j_gene: TRBJ2-5
len: 14
v_gene: TRBV19
d_gene: NA
CDR3aa: CASSWQGNQETQYF

j_gene: TRBJ1-2
len: 14
v_gene: TRBV7-3
d_gene: NA
CDR3aa: CASSLGSGTAVDTF

j_gene: TRBJ1-2
len: 15
v_gene: TRBV18
d_gene: NA
CDR3aa: CASSPWGGIDYGYTF

j_gene: TRBJ1-2
len: 13
v_gene: TRBV27
d_gene: TRBD1
CDR3aa: CASSLGQGNGYTF